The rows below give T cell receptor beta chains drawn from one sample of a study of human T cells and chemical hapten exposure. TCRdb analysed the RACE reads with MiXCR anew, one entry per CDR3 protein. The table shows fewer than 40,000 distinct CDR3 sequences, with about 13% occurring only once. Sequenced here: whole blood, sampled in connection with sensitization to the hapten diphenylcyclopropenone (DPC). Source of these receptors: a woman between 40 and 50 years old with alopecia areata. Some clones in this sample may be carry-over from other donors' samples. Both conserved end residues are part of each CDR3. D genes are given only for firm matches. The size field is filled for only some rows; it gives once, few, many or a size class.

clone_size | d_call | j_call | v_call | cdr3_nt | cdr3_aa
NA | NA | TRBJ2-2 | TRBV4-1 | TGCGCCAGCAGCCAAGGGATTGCGGGGTTGAACACCGGGGAGCTGTTTTTT | CASSQGIAGLNTGELFF
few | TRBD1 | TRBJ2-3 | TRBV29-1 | TGCAGCGCCCAAGGACAGGGAATGGATACGCAGTATTTT | CSAQGQGMDTQYF
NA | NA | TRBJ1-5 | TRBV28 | TGTGCCAGCAGTTTAGCCAGCGCGGGCAATCAGCCCCAGCATTTT | CASSLASAGNQPQHF
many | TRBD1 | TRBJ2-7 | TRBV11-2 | TGTGCCAGCAGCTATGGGACAGTTGGCGAGCAGTACTTC | CASSYGTVGEQYF
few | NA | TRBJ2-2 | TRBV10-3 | TGTGCCATCAGTGAGCGTGTTACTAACACCGGGGAGCTGTTTTTT | CAISERVTNTGELFF
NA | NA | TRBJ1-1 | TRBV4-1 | TGCGCCAGCAGCCCCTTTGTGGGTTCTGAAGCTTTCTTT | CASSPFVGSEAFF
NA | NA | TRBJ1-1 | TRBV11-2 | TGTGCCAGCAGCCGGGGGGGGTACAGGGAAGCTTTCTTT | CASSRGGYREAFF
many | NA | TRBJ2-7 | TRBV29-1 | TGCAGTGCCGAGGGGATCGCCTACGAGCAGTACTTC | CSAEGIAYEQYF
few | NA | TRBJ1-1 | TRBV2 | TGTGCCAGCAGAAAAGACAGGAACACTGAAGCTTTCTTT | CASRKDRNTEAFF
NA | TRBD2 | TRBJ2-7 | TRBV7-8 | TGTGCCAGCAGCCCCTCAATGGTAGCGGGACCGGTTGAGCAGTACTTC | CASSPSMVAGPVEQYF
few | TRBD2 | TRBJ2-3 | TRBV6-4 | TGTGCCAGCAGTCAACTAGCGGGAGGTGGAGATACGCAGTATTTT | CASSQLAGGGDTQYF
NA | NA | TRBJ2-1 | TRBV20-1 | TGCAGTGCTAGCGGGGGACTCCTCAATGAGCAGTTCTTC | CSASGGLLNEQFF
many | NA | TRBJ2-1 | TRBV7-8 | TGTGCCAGCAGCTTAGATTGGGTCGGCAATGAGCAGTTCTTC | CASSLDWVGNEQFF
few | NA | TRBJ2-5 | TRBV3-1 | TGTGCCAGCAGCCAAGTTTTGGCGACAGAGACCCAGTACTTC | CASSQVLATETQYF
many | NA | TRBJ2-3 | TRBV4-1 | TGCGCCAGCAGCCAAGAAACCGGGACACGGGTCACAGATACGCAGTATTTT | CASSQETGTRVTDTQYF
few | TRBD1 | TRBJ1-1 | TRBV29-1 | TGCAGCGCTAAACAGGGGATCAAGGGCACTGAAGCTTTCTTT | CSAKQGIKGTEAFF
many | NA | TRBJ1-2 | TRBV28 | TGTGCCAGCAGAATTTCAGGGGCTAACTATGGCTACACCTTC | CASRISGANYGYTF
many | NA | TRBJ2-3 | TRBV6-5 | TGTGCCAGCAGCCAGCCCGGGGATACGCAGTATTTT | CASSQPGDTQYF
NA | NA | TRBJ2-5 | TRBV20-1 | TGCAGTGCTAGAGGTATCGGACTGGCTCAAGAGACCCAGTACTTC | CSARGIGLAQETQYF
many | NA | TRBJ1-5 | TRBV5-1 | TGCACGTGGGGGAATAGCAATCAGCCCCAGCATTTT | CTWGNSNQPQHF
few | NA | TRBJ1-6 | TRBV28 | TGTGCCAGCAGTTTCAAAGGATCACCCCTCCACTTT | CASSFKGSPLHF
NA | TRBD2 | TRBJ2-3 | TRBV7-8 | TGTGCCAGCAGCTTCCGACTAGCGGGGGGGGATACGCAGTATTTT | CASSFRLAGGDTQYF